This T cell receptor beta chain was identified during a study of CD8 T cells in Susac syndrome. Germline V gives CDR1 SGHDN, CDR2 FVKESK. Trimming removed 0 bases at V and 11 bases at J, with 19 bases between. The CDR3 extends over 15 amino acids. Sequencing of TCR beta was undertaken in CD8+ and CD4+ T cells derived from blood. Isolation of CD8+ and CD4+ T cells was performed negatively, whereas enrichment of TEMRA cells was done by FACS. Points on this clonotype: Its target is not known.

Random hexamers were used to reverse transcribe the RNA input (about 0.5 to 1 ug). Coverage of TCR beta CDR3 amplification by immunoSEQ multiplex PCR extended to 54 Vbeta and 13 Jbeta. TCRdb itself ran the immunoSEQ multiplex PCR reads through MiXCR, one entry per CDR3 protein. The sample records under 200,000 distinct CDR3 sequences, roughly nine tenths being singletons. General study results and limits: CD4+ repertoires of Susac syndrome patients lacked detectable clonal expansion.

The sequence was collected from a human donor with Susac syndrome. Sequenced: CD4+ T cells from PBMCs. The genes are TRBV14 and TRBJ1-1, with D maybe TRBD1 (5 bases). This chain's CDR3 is CASSQDILLGGEAFF. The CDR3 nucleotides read TGTGCCAGCAGCCAAGATATTCTTTTGGGGGGTGAGGCTTTCTTT.